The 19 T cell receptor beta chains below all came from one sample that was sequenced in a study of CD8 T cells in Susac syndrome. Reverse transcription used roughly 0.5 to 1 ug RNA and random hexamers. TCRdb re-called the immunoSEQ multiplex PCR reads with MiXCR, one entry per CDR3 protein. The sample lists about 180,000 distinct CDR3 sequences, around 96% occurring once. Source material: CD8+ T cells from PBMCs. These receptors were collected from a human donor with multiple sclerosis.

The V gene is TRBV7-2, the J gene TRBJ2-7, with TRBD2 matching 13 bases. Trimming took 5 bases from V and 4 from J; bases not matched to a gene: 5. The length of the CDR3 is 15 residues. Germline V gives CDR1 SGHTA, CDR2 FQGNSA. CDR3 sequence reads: CASSIWTSGSYEQYF. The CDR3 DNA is TGTGCCAGCAGCATTTGGACTAGCGGGAGTTACGAGCAGTACTTC. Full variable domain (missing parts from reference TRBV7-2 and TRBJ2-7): GAGVSQSPSNKVTEKGKDVELRCDPISGHTALYWYRQSLGQGLEFLIYFQGNSAPDKSGLPSDRFSAERTGGSVSTLTIQRTQQEDSAVYLCASSIWTSGSYEQYFGPGTRLTVT.

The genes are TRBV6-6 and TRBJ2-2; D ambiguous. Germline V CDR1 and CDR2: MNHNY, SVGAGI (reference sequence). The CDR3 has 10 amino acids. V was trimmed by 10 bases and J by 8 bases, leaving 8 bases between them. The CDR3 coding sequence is TGTGCCACCTTCGCGGGGGAGCTGTTTTTT. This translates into CATFAGELFF.

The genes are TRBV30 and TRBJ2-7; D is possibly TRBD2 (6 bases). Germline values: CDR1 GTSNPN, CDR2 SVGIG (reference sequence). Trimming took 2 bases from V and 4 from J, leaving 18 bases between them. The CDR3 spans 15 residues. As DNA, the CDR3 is TGTGCCTGGAGTCAAACCGTTGGACTAAAGTACGAGCAGTACTTC. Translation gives CAWSQTVGLKYEQYF. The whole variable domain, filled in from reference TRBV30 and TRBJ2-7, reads SQTIHQWPATLVQPVGSPLSLECTVEGTSNPNLYWYRQAAGRGLQLLFYSVGIGQISSEVPQNLSASRPQDRQFILSSKKLLLSDSGFYLCAWSQTVGLKYEQYFGPGTRLTVT.

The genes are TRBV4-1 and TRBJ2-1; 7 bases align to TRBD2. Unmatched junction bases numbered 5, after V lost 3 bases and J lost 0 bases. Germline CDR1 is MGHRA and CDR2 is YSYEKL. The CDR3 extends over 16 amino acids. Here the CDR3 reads CASSHRSSGSYNEQFF. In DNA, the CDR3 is TGCGCCAGCAGCCACAGATCTAGCGGCTCCTACAATGAGCAGTTCTTC.

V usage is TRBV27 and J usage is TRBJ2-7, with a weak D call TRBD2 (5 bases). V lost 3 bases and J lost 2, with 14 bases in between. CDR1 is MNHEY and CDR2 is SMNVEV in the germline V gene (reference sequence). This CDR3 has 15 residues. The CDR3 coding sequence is TGTGCCAGCAGTTTCGGGGAAGAAGGGACCTACGAGCAGTACTTC. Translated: CASSFGEEGTYEQYF.

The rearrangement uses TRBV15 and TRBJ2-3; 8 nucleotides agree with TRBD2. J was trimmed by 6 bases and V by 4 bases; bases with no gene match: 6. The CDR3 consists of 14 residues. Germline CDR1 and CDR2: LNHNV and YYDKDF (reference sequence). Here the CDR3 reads CATSTSSGGDTQYF. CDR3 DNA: TGTGCCACCAGCACCTCCAGCGGGGGTGATACGCAGTATTTT.

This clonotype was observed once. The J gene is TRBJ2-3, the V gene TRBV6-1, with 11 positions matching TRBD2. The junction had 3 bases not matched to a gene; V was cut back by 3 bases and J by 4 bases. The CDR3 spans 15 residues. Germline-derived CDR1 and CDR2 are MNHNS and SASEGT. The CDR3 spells CASSELAGGPDTQYF. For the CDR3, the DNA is TGTGCCAGCAGTGAGTTAGCGGGGGGGCCAGATACGCAGTATTTT.

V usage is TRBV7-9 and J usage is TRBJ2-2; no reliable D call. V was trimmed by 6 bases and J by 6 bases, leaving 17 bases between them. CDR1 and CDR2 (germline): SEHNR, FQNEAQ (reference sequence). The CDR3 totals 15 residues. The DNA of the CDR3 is TGTGCCAGCAGTTTACACCCAACGCTAGCCGGGGAGCTGTTTTTT. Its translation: CASSLHPTLAGELFF.

The CDR3 coding sequence is TGTGCCAGCAGCCTATCGGGACTAGCTTCCGAGCAGTACTTC. Amino acids: CASSLSGLASEQYF. The chain is built from TRBV7-3 and TRBJ2-7; TRBD2 agrees at 9 bases. The V gene end was trimmed by 5 bases and the J gene end by 6 bases; junction bases not matched to a gene: 8. CDR3 length: 14 residues. Germline lookup yields CDR1 SGHTA and CDR2 FQGTGA.

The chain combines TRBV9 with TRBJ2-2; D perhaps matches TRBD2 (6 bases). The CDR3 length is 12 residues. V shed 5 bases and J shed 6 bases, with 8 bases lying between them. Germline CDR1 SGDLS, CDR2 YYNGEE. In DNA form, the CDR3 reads TGTGCCAGCAGTACTAGCCCCGGGGAGCTGTTTTTT. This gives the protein CASSTSPGELFF.

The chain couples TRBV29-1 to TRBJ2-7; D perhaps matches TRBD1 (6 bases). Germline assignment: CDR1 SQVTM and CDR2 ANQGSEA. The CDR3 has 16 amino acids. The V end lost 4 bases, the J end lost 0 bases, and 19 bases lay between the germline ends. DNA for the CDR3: TGCAGCGTTGCCCGGGACAAGGATTCTCTCTCCTACGAGCAGTACTTC. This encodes CSVARDKDSLSYEQYF.

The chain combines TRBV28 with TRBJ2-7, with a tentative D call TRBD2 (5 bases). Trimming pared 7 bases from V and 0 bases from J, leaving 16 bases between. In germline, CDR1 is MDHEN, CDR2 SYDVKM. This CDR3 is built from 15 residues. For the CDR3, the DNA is TGTGCCAGCACCCTTGATGGACTTAGCTCCTACGAGCAGTACTTC. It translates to CASTLDGLSSYEQYF.

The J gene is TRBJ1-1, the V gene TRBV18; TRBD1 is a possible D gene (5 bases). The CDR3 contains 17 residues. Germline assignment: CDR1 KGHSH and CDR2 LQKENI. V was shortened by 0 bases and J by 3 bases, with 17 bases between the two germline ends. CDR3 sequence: CASSPPRGVMVDTEAFF. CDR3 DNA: TGTGCCAGCTCACCACCGAGAGGGGTTATGGTCGACACTGAAGCTTTCTTT. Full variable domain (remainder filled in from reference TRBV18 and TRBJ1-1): NAGVMQNPRHLVRRRGQEARLRCSPMKGHSHVYWYRQLPEEGLKFMVYLQKENIIDESGMPKERFSAEFPKEGPSILRIQQVVRGDSAAYFCASSPPRGVMVDTEAFFGQGTRLTVV.

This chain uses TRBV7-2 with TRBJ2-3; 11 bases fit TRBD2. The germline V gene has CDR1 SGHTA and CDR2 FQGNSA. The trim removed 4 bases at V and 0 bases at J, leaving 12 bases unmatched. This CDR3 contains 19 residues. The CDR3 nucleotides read TGTGCCAGCAGCTCCAGTACTAGCGGGAGAACAACTAGCACAGATACGCAGTATTTT. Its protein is CASSSSTSGRTTSTDTQYF.

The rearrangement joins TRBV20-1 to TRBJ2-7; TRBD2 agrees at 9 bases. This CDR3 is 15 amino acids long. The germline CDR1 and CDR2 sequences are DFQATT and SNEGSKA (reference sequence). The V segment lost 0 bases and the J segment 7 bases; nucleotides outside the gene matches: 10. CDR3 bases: TGCAGTGCTAGAGATCTAGCGGGACCCGTGTGGGAGCAGTACTTC. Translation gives CSARDLAGPVWEQYF.

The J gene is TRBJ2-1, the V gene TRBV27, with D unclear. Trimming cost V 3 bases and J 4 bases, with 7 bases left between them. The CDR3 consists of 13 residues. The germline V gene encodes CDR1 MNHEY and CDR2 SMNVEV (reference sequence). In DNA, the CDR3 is TGTGCCAGCAGTTTTCGGAGATACAATGAGCAGTTCTTC. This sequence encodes CASSFRRYNEQFF.

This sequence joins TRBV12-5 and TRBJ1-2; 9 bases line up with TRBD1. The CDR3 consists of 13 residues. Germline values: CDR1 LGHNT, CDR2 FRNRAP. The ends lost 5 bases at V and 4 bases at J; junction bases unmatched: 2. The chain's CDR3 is CASGRQGVYGYTF. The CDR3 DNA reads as TGTGCTAGTGGTCGACAGGGGGTCTATGGCTACACCTTC.

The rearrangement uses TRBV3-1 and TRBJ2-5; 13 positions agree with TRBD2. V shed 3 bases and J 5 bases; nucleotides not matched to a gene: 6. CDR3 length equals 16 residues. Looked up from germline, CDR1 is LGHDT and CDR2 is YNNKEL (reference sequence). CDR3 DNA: TGTGCCAGCAGCCATAAGGGACTAGCGGGAATCGAGACCCAGTACTTC. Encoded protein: CASSHKGLAGIETQYF.

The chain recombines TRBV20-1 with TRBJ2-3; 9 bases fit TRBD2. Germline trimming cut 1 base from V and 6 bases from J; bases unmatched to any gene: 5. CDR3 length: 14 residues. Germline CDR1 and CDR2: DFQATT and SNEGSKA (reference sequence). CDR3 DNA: TGCAGTGCTAGAGGACTAGCGGTTCTGGATACGCAGTATTTT. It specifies CSARGLAVLDTQYF.